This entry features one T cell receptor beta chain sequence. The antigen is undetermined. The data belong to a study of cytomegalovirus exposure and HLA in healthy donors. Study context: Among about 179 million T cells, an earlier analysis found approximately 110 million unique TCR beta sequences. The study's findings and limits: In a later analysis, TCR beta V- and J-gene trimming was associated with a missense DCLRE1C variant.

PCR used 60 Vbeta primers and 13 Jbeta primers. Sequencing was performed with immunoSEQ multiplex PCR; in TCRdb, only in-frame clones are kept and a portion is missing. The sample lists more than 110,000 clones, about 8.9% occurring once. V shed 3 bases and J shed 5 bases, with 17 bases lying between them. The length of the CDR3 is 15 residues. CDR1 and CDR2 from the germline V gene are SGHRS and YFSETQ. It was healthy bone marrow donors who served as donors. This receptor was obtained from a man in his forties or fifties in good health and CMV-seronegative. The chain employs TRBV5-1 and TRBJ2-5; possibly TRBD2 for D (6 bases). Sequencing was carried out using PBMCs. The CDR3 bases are TGCGCCAGCAGCTCCGGGACTCCGAATTCGGAGACCCAGTACTTC. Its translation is CASSSGTPNSETQYF.